This T cell receptor (beta chain) was identified during a study of CD8 T cells in ankylosing spondylitis. TCRdb ran MiXCR on the 5' RACE reads and lists one entry per CDR3 protein. The table has some 37,000 distinct CDR3 sequences, approximately 10% seen once. This CDR3 has 15 amino acids. Trimming stripped 5 bases from V and 0 bases from J, with 11 bases between. Germline-derived CDR1 and CDR2 are MNHEY and SVGEGT. A word on this clonotype: Without the conserved terminal phenylalanine or tryptophan, this CDR3 likely stems from a read error.

This clonotype was sampled from a male donor with ankylosing spondylitis. This chain connects TRBV6-2 or TRBV6-3 to TRBJ2-1; D is undetermined. The sequenced material came from synovial fluid, either unsorted or a sorted T cell fraction (not recorded which). The CDR3 region is CASSLSGGSYNEQFC. CDR3 bases: TGTGCCAGCAGTCTCTCTGGCGGCTCCTACAATGAGCAGTTCTGT.